These 14 T cell receptor beta chains originate from one sample sequenced in a study of blood T cell repertoires in COVID-19. This table comes from immunoSEQ multiplex PCR, and its TCRdb copy is limited to in-frame clones, with some not included. The sample lists 450,000 or so clones; nearly 90% were seen once. The sample comprised peripheral blood. The receptors come from a man aged 18 to 29 with COVID-19, enrolled during active disease.

The chain couples TRBV19 to TRBJ2-1; 7 nucleotides align to TRBD1. V shed 6 bases and J 10 bases; nucleotides not matched to a gene: 12. The CDR3 covers 14 residues. Per germline, CDR1 LNHDA and CDR2 SQIVND (reference sequence). Here the CDR3 reads CASRTIRGPGEQFF. CDR3 coding DNA: TGTGCCAGTAGGACCATAAGGGGGCCGGGGGAGCAGTTCTTC.

The V and J genes are TRBV29-1 and TRBJ2-7, with TRBD2 as a possible D gene (7 bases). The CDR3 has 11 residues. V was shortened by 8 bases and J by 6 bases, with 14 bases between the two germline ends. Per the germline V gene, CDR1 is SQVTM and CDR2 is ANQGSEA. The CDR3 spells CSIGGGGEQYF. For the CDR3, the DNA is TGCAGCATAGGGGGGGGCGGCGAGCAGTACTTC.

This clone is a singleton in its sample. DNA of the CDR3: TGTGCCAGCAGTCTTGGGCGGGAGGCGACAGATACGCAGTATTTT. Translated, it gives CASSLGREATDTQYF. The chain couples TRBV27 to TRBJ2-3; 8 bases line up with TRBD2. The CDR3 covers 15 residues. The germline CDR1 and CDR2 sequences are MNHEY and SMNVEV (reference sequence). V gave up 5 bases and J gave up 3 bases; unmatched junction bases: 7.

The chain uses TRBV24-1 and TRBJ2-1; 12 bases line up with TRBD2. Trimming took 3 bases from V and 7 from J; bases not matched to a gene: 3. The CDR3 covers 15 residues. Per the germline V gene, CDR1 is KGHDR and CDR2 is SFDVKD. Here the CDR3 reads CATSDLAGGANEQFF. CDR3 DNA sequence: TGTGCCACCAGTGATCTAGCGGGAGGGGCAAATGAGCAGTTCTTC.

The rearrangement uses TRBV7-9 and TRBJ2-1; 10 nucleotides match TRBD2. CDR1 and CDR2 from the germline V gene are SEHNR and FQNEAQ (reference sequence). V lost 5 bases and J lost 0; bases outside the gene matches: 4. This CDR3 has 16 residues. The CDR3 loop is CASSPPSGSSYNEQFF. The DNA of the CDR3 is TGTGCCAGCAGCCCACCTAGCGGGAGCTCCTACAATGAGCAGTTCTTC.

V usage is TRBV11-2 and J usage is TRBJ1-1, with 7 bases matching TRBD1. Per germline, CDR1 SGHAT and CDR2 FQNNGV. The CDR3 contains 13 residues. Trimming took 3 bases from V and 8 from J; bases not matched to a gene: 6. The CDR3 spells CASSFGTEGEAFF. CDR3 coding DNA: TGTGCCAGCAGCTTCGGGACAGAAGGAGAAGCTTTCTTT.

The J gene is TRBJ2-1, the V gene TRBV12-3 or TRBV12-4, with no clear D. Trimming pared 1 base from V and 3 bases from J, leaving 4 bases between. This CDR3 has 13 residues. The chain's CDR3 is CASSLGLYNEQFF. Written as DNA, the CDR3 is TGTGCCAGCAGTTTAGGTCTCTACAATGAGCAGTTCTTC.

The V and J genes are TRBV4-2 and TRBJ2-3; D may be TRBD2 (6 bases). The CDR3 length is 16 residues. Germline V lookup: CDR1 LGHNA, CDR2 YNFKEQ. V was shortened by 4 bases and J by 1 base, with 15 bases between the two germline ends. The CDR3 is CASSRSTRAGTDTQYF. Written as DNA, the CDR3 is TGTGCCAGCAGCCGATCGACTAGGGCTGGCACAGATACGCAGTATTTT.

This chain joins TRBV14 and TRBJ1-4; D is unresolved. CDR1 and CDR2 (germline): SGHDN, FVKESK. Trimming left V 2 bases short and J 7 bases short, with 8 bases between. The CDR3 spans 13 residues. This chain's CDR3 is CASSQFIGEKLFF. The CDR3 DNA sequence: TGTGCCAGCAGCCAATTTATCGGTGAAAAACTGTTTTTT.

This clone was picked up one time. The chain has TRBV5-4 and TRBJ2-7; D is perhaps TRBD2 (6 bases). The CDR3 is 13 residues long. V was pared by 1 base and J by 7 bases, with 12 bases between. From germline, CDR1 is SGHNT and CDR2 YYREEE (reference sequence). DNA of the CDR3: TGTGCCAGCAGCTTGTGGTCGGGGGAAGAGCAGTACTTC. It codes for CASSLWSGEEQYF.

The chain has TRBV6-2 or TRBV6-3 and TRBJ1-5; the match to TRBD1 covers 7 bases. Germline-derived CDR1 and CDR2 are MNHEY and SVGEGT. The CDR3 runs to 15 residues. Unmatched junction bases numbered 4, after V lost 2 bases and J lost 3 bases. The CDR3 sequence is CASSYRGQVNQPQHF. The CDR3 nucleotides read TGTGCCAGCAGTTACCGTGGACAGGTCAATCAGCCCCAGCATTTT.

This CDR3 reads CTSSQRFRSQAQYF. CDR3 DNA sequence: TGCACCAGCAGCCAAAGGTTTAGATCCCAGGCCCAGTACTTC. The rearrangement links TRBV1 to TRBJ2-5; TRBD1 is the table's D call, not checked against the DNA. TRBV1 is noted as a pseudogene. The CDR3 spans 14 residues.

The chain employs TRBV18 and TRBJ2-3, with 10 bases fitting TRBD2. The J segment lost 3 bases and the V segment lost 6 bases, leaving 9 bases of the junction unmatched. This CDR3 spans 16 amino acids. The germline gives CDR1 KGHSH, CDR2 LQKENI. DNA for the CDR3: TGTGCCAGCTCGTTCATAGCGGGAGGAGGGACAGATACGCAGTATTTT. Its translation is CASSFIAGGGTDTQYF.

The table lists this clone with a count of one. The rearrangement joins TRBV6-5 to TRBJ2-2; D might be TRBD2 (7 bases). The CDR3 is 12 residues long. Germline values: CDR1 MNHEY, CDR2 SVGAGI. The CDR3 region has the DNA TGTGCGGGGGGGACATCCCCTGGGGAGCTGTTTTTT. Protein product: CAGGTSPGELFF.